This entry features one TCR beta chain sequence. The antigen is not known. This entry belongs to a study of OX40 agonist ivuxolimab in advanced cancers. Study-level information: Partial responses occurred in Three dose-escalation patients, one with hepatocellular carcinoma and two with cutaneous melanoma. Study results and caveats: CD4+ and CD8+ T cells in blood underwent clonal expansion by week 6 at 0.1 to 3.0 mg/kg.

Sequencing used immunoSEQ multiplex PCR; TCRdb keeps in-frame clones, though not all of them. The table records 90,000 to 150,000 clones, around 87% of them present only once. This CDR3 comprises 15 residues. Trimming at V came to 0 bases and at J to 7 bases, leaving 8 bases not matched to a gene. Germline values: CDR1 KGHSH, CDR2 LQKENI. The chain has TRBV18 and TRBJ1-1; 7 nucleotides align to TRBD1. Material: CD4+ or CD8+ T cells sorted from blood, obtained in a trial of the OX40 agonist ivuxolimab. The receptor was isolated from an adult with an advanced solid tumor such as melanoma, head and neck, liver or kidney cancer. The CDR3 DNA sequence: TGTGCCAGCTCACCACCGGCCAGGGGGGGATTTGAAGCTTTCTTT. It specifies CASSPPARGGFEAFF.